The clone carrying this T cell receptor beta chain has only one observation. Under the authors' procedure: Reference gene primers were amplified, and this amplification served to estimate nucleated cell counts. Using immunoSEQ multiplex PCR, the repertoire was profiled, and TCRdb retains in-frame clones only, with some absent. That table is the source of V, J and clone size, and D and trimming were worked out from the DNA. The table records more than 11,000 clones, 80% to 90% of them present only once. The source of the sample is a study of blood T cell repertoires in COVID-19. Study details: Acute and convalescent COVID-19 samples came from the United States, Italy and Spain. In each case, the material was cDNA or gDNA derived from T cells, B-cell-depleted T cells, or PBMCs.

Trimming pared 4 bases from V and 5 bases from J, leaving 15 bases between. This CDR3 has 14 residues. Germline values: CDR1 SGHRS, CDR2 YFSETQ. Sequencing used peripheral blood. The receptor's source is a man between 45 and 60 years old with active COVID-19. This rearrangement joins TRBV5-1 to TRBJ2-5; maybe TRBD1 (5 bases). Here the CDR3 reads CASSIGHSRETQYF. In nucleotides, the CDR3 is TGCGCCAGCAGCATAGGACACTCCAGGGAGACCCAGTACTTC.